Presented here are 17 T cell receptor beta chains from one specimen sequenced in a study of cytomegalovirus exposure and HLA in healthy donors (dated by TCRdb to 2017 to 2019). The library came from the immunoSEQ multiplex PCR assay. The multiplex PCR relied on a mix of 60 forward primers for TCR Vbeta segments and 13 reverse primers for TCR Jbeta segments. What TCRdb holds here is the immuneACCESS table cut down to in-frame rearrangements. Part of the clones is not present; checked against another copy, under half of the missing clones reflect an unresolved V gene, and the others are unexplained. For this sample the table gives approximately 110,000 clones, of which around 68% were detected only once. The ten largest clonotypes hold 4% to 5% of the sample. The sample taken for sequencing was PBMCs. These TCRs come from a woman aged 40 to 50 in good health and CMV-seropositive.

The CDR3 here is CASSLGGDSYEQYF. The DNA for the CDR3 is TGTGCCAGCAGCTTAGGGGGGGACTCCTACGAGCAGTACTTC. V and J are TRBV7-3 and TRBJ2-7; the match to TRBD2 covers 7 bases. The CDR3 is made up of 14 amino acids. CDR1 SGHTA and CDR2 FQGTGA come from the germline V gene. V shed 2 bases and J 0 bases; nucleotides not matched to a gene: 1.

The V and J genes are TRBV4-3 and TRBJ2-5; 7 bases align to TRBD1. Trimming removed 4 bases from V and 5 bases from J; junction bases left unmatched: 4. The CDR3 covers 13 residues. CDR1 is LGHNA and CDR2 is YSLEER in the germline V gene. The CDR3 here is CASSRTGSETQYF. DNA for the CDR3: TGCGCCAGCAGCCGGACAGGATCGGAGACCCAGTACTTC.

The V call is TRBV4-3, the J call TRBJ1-4; 8 bases agree with TRBD1. The V and J ends lost 4 bases and 7 bases, in that order; junction bases with no gene match: 5. CDR3 size: 14 residues. CDR1 and CDR2 (germline): LGHNA, YSLEER. For the CDR3, the DNA is TGCGCCAGCAGCCTTGACAGGGGCGGTGAAAAACTGTTTTTT. Translation gives CASSLDRGGEKLFF.

The V and J genes are TRBV25-1 and TRBJ1-1; no clear D gene. Between the trimmed V and J ends, which lost 3 bases and 6 bases, there was a span of 8 bases. The CDR3 length is 12 residues. Germline V gene sequence: CDR1 MGHDK, CDR2 SYGVNS. The CDR3 loop reads CASSEVTAEAFF. DNA for the CDR3: TGTGCCAGCAGTGAGGTTACAGCTGAAGCTTTCTTT.

This sequence joins TRBV4-1 and TRBJ2-3; 9 bases are a match to TRBD2. The CDR3 has 16 amino acids. CDR1 MGHRA and CDR2 YSYEKL come from the germline V gene. The junction had 6 bases not matched to a gene; V was cut back by 0 bases and J by 5 bases. CDR3 nucleotides: TGCGCCAGCAGCCAAGATTTTAGCGGGGGCTTAGATACGCAGTATTTT. Amino acid sequence: CASSQDFSGGLDTQYF.

This clone was observed a few times. The chain carries TRBV6-6 and TRBJ2-1; D gene uncertain. The germline V gene has CDR1 MNHNY and CDR2 SVGAGI (reference sequence). The CDR3 totals 12 residues. V was cut by 5 bases and J by 8 bases, with 10 bases left in between. The CDR3: CASSPLGDEQFF. The CDR3 nucleotides are TGTGCCAGCAGTCCCCTAGGCGATGAGCAGTTCTTC.

The V and J genes are TRBV7-9 and TRBJ1-2; D gene unclear. The CDR3 has 15 residues. Germline loops: CDR1 SEHNR, CDR2 FQNEAQ (reference sequence). V was shortened by 4 bases and J by 1 base, with 13 bases between the two germline ends. The CDR3 DNA is TGTGCCAGCAGCTCAGGCCGACGGCTTAACTATGGCTACACCTTC. Translating gives CASSSGRRLNYGYTF. Complete variable domain (other parts from reference TRBV7-9 and TRBJ1-2): DTGVSQNPRHKITKRGQNVTFRCDPISEHNRLYWYRQTLGQGPEFLTYFQNEAQLEKSRLLSDRFSAERPKGSFSTLEIQRTEQGDSAMYLCASSSGRRLNYGYTFGSGTRLTVV.

The chain carries TRBV5-1 and TRBJ2-7; TRBD2 aligns across 9 bases. The germline V gene has CDR1 SGHRS and CDR2 YFSETQ. After removal of 5 bases from V and 6 bases from J, the junction contained 6 bases not matched to a gene. The CDR3 has 13 amino acids. Here the CDR3 DNA reads TGCGCCAGCAGAGAGGGGACTAGCATCGAGCAGTACTTC. As protein: CASREGTSIEQYF.

The V and J genes are TRBV9 and TRBJ1-3, with D perhaps matching TRBD1 (5 bases). The CDR3 contains 14 residues. In germline, CDR1 is SGDLS, CDR2 YYNGEE. Trimming pared 3 bases from V and 3 bases from J, leaving 10 bases between. CDR3 in amino acids: CASSAAGFGNTIYF. In DNA form, the CDR3 reads TGTGCCAGCAGCGCTGCAGGGTTTGGAAACACCATATATTTT.

This rearrangement joins TRBV7-3 to TRBJ2-1; TRBD2 agrees at 11 bases. The CDR3 loop spans 18 amino acids. V gave up 1 base and J gave up 4 bases; unmatched junction bases: 9. The V gene's germline CDR1 is SGHTA and CDR2 FQGTGA. Here the CDR3 reads CASSLRGFRLAGYNEQFF. As DNA, the CDR3 is TGTGCCAGCAGCTTAAGGGGGTTTCGACTAGCGGGGTACAATGAGCAGTTCTTC.

This clone was seen only once. V is TRBV5-1 and J is TRBJ2-6, with D unclear. In germline, CDR1 is SGHRS, CDR2 YFSETQ. The V end lost 4 bases, the J end lost 3 bases, and 11 bases lay between the germline ends. The length of the CDR3 is 15 residues. CDR3 loop: CASSAGALGANVLTF. CDR3 coding DNA: TGCGCCAGCAGCGCCGGAGCACTTGGGGCCAACGTCCTGACTTTC.

This clone has a handful of counts. The V call is TRBV30, the J call TRBJ1-6; TRBD1 is a possible D gene (5 bases). The V end lost 0 bases, the J end lost 9 bases, and 9 bases lay between the germline ends. Germline CDR1 reads GTSNPN; CDR2 reads SVGIG (reference sequence). CDR3 size: 13 residues. The CDR3 loop is CAWSVAGRSPLHF. Here the CDR3 DNA reads TGTGCCTGGAGTGTCGCAGGGCGTTCACCCCTCCACTTT.

J is TRBJ1-1 and V is TRBV5-1, with D possibly being TRBD1 (5 bases). Germline assignment: CDR1 SGHRS and CDR2 YFSETQ. This CDR3 contains 13 residues. Trimming left V 1 base short and J 4 bases short, with 8 bases between. The CDR3: CASSLWGGTEAFF. The CDR3 nucleotides are TGCGCCAGCAGCTTGTGGGGGGGCACTGAAGCTTTCTTT.

The chain employs TRBV14 and TRBJ2-5; D is possibly TRBD2 (5 bases). CDR3 length equals 16 residues. Germline V CDR1 and CDR2: SGHDN, FVKESK. V lost 0 bases and J lost 7, with 18 bases in between. CDR3 in amino acids: CASSQDIGSVSGTQYF. Written as DNA, the CDR3 is TGTGCCAGCAGCCAAGATATAGGGAGCGTCTCGGGGACCCAGTACTTC.

This clone is a singleton in its sample. This chain uses TRBV4-3 with TRBJ1-4, with TRBD1 identical over 7 bases. Trimming at V came to 0 bases and at J to 4 bases, leaving 8 bases not matched to a gene. Germline V gene sequence: CDR1 LGHNA, CDR2 YSLEER. The CDR3 sequence is 17 residues long. CDR3 in DNA: TGCGCCAGCAGCCAAGATATTTTCGGGACAGATAATGAAAAACTGTTTTTT. As protein: CASSQDIFGTDNEKLFF.

The chain employs TRBV15 and TRBJ1-6; 8 bases match TRBD1. The V gene's germline CDR1 is LNHNV and CDR2 YYDKDF (reference sequence). The trim removed 8 bases at V and 8 bases at J, leaving 2 bases unmatched. CDR3 length: 12 amino acids. The CDR3 reads CATGTGHSPLHF. CDR3 coding DNA: TGTGCCACCGGGACAGGTCATTCACCCCTCCACTTT.

This clone was counted once. This chain uses TRBV25-1 with TRBJ2-7, with TRBD2 identical over 12 bases. The germline V gene has CDR1 MGHDK and CDR2 SYGVNS. This CDR3 has 14 residues. The J segment lost 4 bases and the V segment lost 11 bases, leaving 9 bases of the junction unmatched. The CDR3 region has the DNA TGTGCCTGCTCTCTAGCGGGAGGGCGGTACGAGCAGTACTTC. This sequence encodes CACSLAGGRYEQYF.